The 26 T cell receptor beta chains reported below all come from one sample, sequenced in a study of T cell changes during pregnancy in multiple sclerosis. This table comes from immunoSEQ multiplex PCR, and its TCRdb copy is limited to in-frame clones, with some not included. This table has fewer than 75,000 clones, 80% to 95% appearing once. This specimen was peripheral blood, taken in the first trimester of pregnancy. The receptors stem from a female donor with multiple sclerosis, enrolled in a pregnancy study.

The CDR3, as DNA: TGTGCCAGCAGCCATACGAGGAACCAGCGGGGGGGCCGAAATGAGCAGTTCTTC. Its translation: CASSHTRNQRGGRNEQFF. The V gene is TRBV7-2, the J gene TRBJ2-1, with 10 nucleotides matching TRBD2. Germline CDR1 reads SGHTA; CDR2 reads FQGNSA. The V segment lost 5 bases and the J segment 7 bases; nucleotides outside the gene matches: 17. This CDR3 comprises 18 residues.

The rearrangement uses TRBV30 and TRBJ2-1; 8 bases are shared with TRBD2. CDR3 size: 12 residues. Unmatched junction bases numbered 3, after V lost 7 bases and J lost 4 bases. From germline, CDR1 is GTSNPN and CDR2 SVGIG (reference sequence). The CDR3 protein is CASAGGYNEQFF. DNA for the CDR3: TGTGCCTCCGCGGGGGGATACAATGAGCAGTTCTTC.

V is TRBV28 and J is TRBJ1-5; tentative D call: TRBD1 (5 bases). The CDR3 loop spans 14 amino acids. Germline V gives CDR1 MDHEN, CDR2 SYDVKM. The V and J ends lost 5 bases and 6 bases respectively, with 14 bases between them. DNA for the CDR3: TGTGCCAGCAGTCCCTTAACAGGTACTCAGCCCCAGCATTTT. Its protein product is CASSPLTGTQPQHF.

The chain combines TRBV6-1 with TRBJ1-5; D remains ambiguous. The CDR3 totals 15 residues. In germline, CDR1 is MNHNS, CDR2 SASEGT. Trimming shortened V by 7 bases and J by 0 bases, and 13 bases separated the two germline ends. Here the CDR3 DNA reads TGTGCCAGCACGCGCGGAGAATATAGCAATCAGCCCCAGCATTTT. Translated: CASTRGEYSNQPQHF.

The chain is built from TRBV11-2 and TRBJ1-2; perhaps TRBD1 as D (6 bases). V shed 5 bases and J shed 4 bases, with 17 bases lying between them. This CDR3 has 15 amino acids. Germline CDR1 reads SGHAT; CDR2 reads FQNNGV. The CDR3 region is CASSPEQGVSYGYTF. CDR3 sequence (DNA): TGTGCCAGCAGCCCTGAACAGGGTGTTAGCTATGGCTACACCTTC.

This chain uses TRBV15 with TRBJ2-7; D is unclear. Germline CDR1 and CDR2: LNHNV and YYDKDF (reference sequence). Trimming shortened V by 0 bases and J by 0 bases, and 6 bases separated the two germline ends. The CDR3 runs 14 residues. CDR3 sequence reads: CATSRDLVSYEQYF. The CDR3 DNA follows: TGTGCCACCAGCAGAGATCTCGTCTCCTACGAGCAGTACTTC.

This chain uses TRBV10-2 with TRBJ2-3, with D hard to call. The germline gives CDR1 WSHSY, CDR2 SAAADI. This CDR3 is 12 amino acids long. The V end was cut by 6 bases, the J end by 5 bases, with 9 bases between. In DNA, the CDR3 is TGCGCCAGCAGCCTATCCGGAGATACGCAGTATTTT. Residues: CASSLSGDTQYF.

This clone ranks as medium-sized. The V gene is TRBV19, the J gene TRBJ1-2; D is possibly TRBD1 (6 bases). This CDR3 region has 13 residues. Germline CDR1 and CDR2: LNHDA and SQIVND (reference sequence). The V and J ends lost 5 bases and 2 bases respectively, with 9 bases between them. CDR3 residues: CASSQGRNYGYTF. The CDR3 region has the DNA TGTGCCAGTAGTCAGGGGCGAAACTATGGCTACACCTTC.

V is TRBV5-1 and J is TRBJ2-1; 10 bases fit TRBD2. The CDR3 consists of 15 residues. With 0 bases clipped from V and 8 bases from J, the junction kept 5 bases outside the gene matches. The germline gives CDR1 SGHRS, CDR2 YFSETQ. For the CDR3, the DNA is TGCGCCAGCAGCTTGGGGCTAGCGGGGGTGGATGAGCAGTTCTTC. It specifies CASSLGLAGVDEQFF. Drawing the rest from reference TRBV5-1 and TRBJ2-1, the complete variable domain is KAGVTQTPRYLIKTRGQQVTLSCSPISGHRSVSWYQQTPGQGLQFLFEYFSETQRNKGNFPGRFSGRQFSNSRSEMNVSTLELGDSALYLCASSLGLAGVDEQFFGPGTRLTVL.

This chain connects TRBV30 to TRBJ1-1, with a possible D match to TRBD1 (5 bases). This CDR3 comprises 17 residues. Germline CDR1 and CDR2: GTSNPN and SVGIG (reference sequence). The V end was cut by 0 bases, the J end by 1 base, with 18 bases between. CDR3 DNA: TGTGCCTGGAGTGTGGTAGGGGCTTACTATACGAACACTGAAGCTTTCTTT. It yields the protein CAWSVVGAYYTNTEAFF.

The V and J genes are TRBV11-2 and TRBJ1-5, with D perhaps TRBD1 (6 bases). The length of the CDR3 is 13 residues. Trimming shortened V by 5 bases and J by 7 bases, and 12 bases separated the two germline ends. Germline-derived CDR1 and CDR2 are SGHAT and FQNNGV. The CDR3 bases are TGTGCCAGCAGCCTCTACAGGGACCAGCCCCAGCATTTT. Translated, it gives CASSLYRDQPQHF. Combining the CDR3 with reference TRBV11-2 and TRBJ1-5 gives the whole variable domain EAGVAQSPRYKIIEKRQSVAFWCNPISGHATLYWYQQILGQGPKLLIQFQNNGVVDDSQLPKDRFSAERLKGVDSTLKIQPAKLEDSAVYLCASSLYRDQPQHFGDGTRLSIL.

The chain is built from TRBV2 and TRBJ2-7; TRBD1 matches 7 bases. V lost 4 bases and J lost 9; bases outside the gene matches: 15. This CDR3 is built from 15 residues. The V gene's germline CDR1 is SNHLY and CDR2 FYNNEI. In nucleotides, the CDR3 is TGTGCCAGCAGTGCTACCCGGGACAGTCCTTGGGGGCAGTACTTC. It specifies CASSATRDSPWGQYF.

V is TRBV7-3 and J is TRBJ2-3; 10 positions agree with TRBD2. The J segment lost 5 bases and the V segment lost 5 bases, leaving 7 bases of the junction unmatched. The CDR3 covers 15 residues. Germline V gene lookup returns CDR1 SGHTA and CDR2 FQGTGA. CDR3 residues: CASSPIAGGIDTQYF. The CDR3 DNA follows: TGTGCCAGCAGCCCGATAGCGGGGGGTATAGATACGCAGTATTTT.

This sequence joins TRBV7-9 and TRBJ1-5, with TRBD1 matching over 11 bases. Looked up from germline, CDR1 is SEHNR and CDR2 is FQNEAQ (reference sequence). The CDR3 totals 14 residues. With V trimmed by 3 bases and J by 5 bases, 0 bases remained unmatched. CDR3 nucleotide sequence: TGTGCCAGCAGCTTGGGACAGGGGGATCAGCCCCAGCATTTT. The encoded protein is CASSLGQGDQPQHF.

The chain employs TRBV7-2 and TRBJ1-1; the D gene is possibly TRBD1 (5 bases). The V gene's germline CDR1 is SGHTA and CDR2 FQGNSA. V was clipped by 4 bases and J by 5 bases, with 17 bases between them. There are 15 residues in the CDR3. The CDR3 region is CASSSQGSGITEAFF. The CDR3 nucleotides read TGTGCCAGCAGCTCCCAGGGATCAGGGATTACTGAAGCTTTCTTT.

This sequence joins TRBV10-3 and TRBJ2-1, with 10 bases aligning to TRBD2. Germline V gives CDR1 ENHRY, CDR2 SYGVKD. CDR3 length: 17 amino acids. V trimming: 0 bases; J trimming: 3 bases; junction bases outside the gene matches: 5. CDR3 residues: CAISESLLAGVYNEQFF. CDR3 sequence (DNA): TGTGCCATCAGTGAGTCGCTCCTAGCGGGAGTCTACAATGAGCAGTTCTTC.

This clone came up a few times. This chain connects TRBV7-9 to TRBJ2-7; perhaps TRBD2 as D (6 bases). Trimming stripped 4 bases from V and 0 bases from J, with 19 bases between. This CDR3 region has 17 residues. The germline gives CDR1 SEHNR, CDR2 FQNEAQ (reference sequence). The CDR3: CASSCGDFLGCSYEQYF. The CDR3 nucleotides are TGTGCCAGCAGCTGCGGGGACTTTCTAGGGTGCTCCTACGAGCAGTACTTC.

This clone was detected once. The V gene is TRBV6-1, the J gene TRBJ1-2; 7 bases agree with TRBD1. The CDR3 extends over 13 amino acids. Germline CDR1 reads MNHNS; CDR2 reads SASEGT. V lost 8 bases to trimming and J lost 2 bases; unmatched junction nucleotides: 5. The CDR3 bases are TGTGCCAGCTGGGACAGTGGGAACTATGGCTACACCTTC. Protein sequence: CASWDSGNYGYTF.

This chain uses TRBV5-1 with TRBJ2-1; D gene ambiguous. V was shortened by 3 bases and J by 0 bases, with 13 bases between the two germline ends. From germline, CDR1 is SGHRS and CDR2 YFSETQ. The length of the CDR3 is 16 residues. CDR3 nucleotide sequence: TGCGCCAGCAGCTCTCGACACACGACCTCCTACAATGAGCAGTTCTTC. This sequence encodes CASSSRHTTSYNEQFF.

The genes are TRBV5-5 and TRBJ2-5, with D perhaps matching TRBD2 (6 bases). This CDR3 contains 17 residues. Trimming removed 4 bases at V and 1 base at J, with 20 bases between. Germline V CDR1 and CDR2: SGHKS, YYEKEE (reference sequence). In nucleotides, the CDR3 is TGTGCCAGCAGCCCGAGCGCCAGCGGGCACTTCCAAGAGACCCAGTACTTC. Its translation is CASSPSASGHFQETQYF.

The V gene is TRBV11-3, the J gene TRBJ2-5, with a weak D call TRBD1 (6 bases). The CDR3 has 13 amino acids. Looked up from germline, CDR1 is SGHNT and CDR2 is YENEEA. V gave up 5 bases and J gave up 6 bases, with 13 bases separating them. This CDR3 is CASSAQGEKTQYF. For the CDR3, the DNA is TGTGCCAGCAGCGCACAGGGAGAAAAGACCCAGTACTTC.

V and J are TRBV23-1 and TRBJ2-5, with D tentatively TRBD1 (5 bases). TRBV23-1 is flagged as an ORF with uncertain function. The CDR3 has 22 amino acids. Deletions cut 0 bases from V and 4 bases from J, with 33 bases between. The chain's CDR3 is CASSQSVLLWAHIQGKGETQYF. Here the CDR3 DNA reads TGCGCCAGCAGTCAATCGGTTCTTCTCTGGGCCCACATTCAGGGAAAAGGAGAGACCCAGTACTTC.

The chain recombines TRBV10-2 with TRBJ1-2; D is unresolved. This CDR3 has 12 residues. Germline-derived CDR1 and CDR2 are WSHSY and SAAADI. The V gene lost 6 bases and the J gene lost 7 bases, with 12 bases spanning the gap. The DNA of the CDR3 is TGCGCCAGCAGCTTTATCGGGAGTGGCTACACCTTC. It codes for CASSFIGSGYTF.

This chain uses TRBV4-1 with TRBJ1-1; 7 bases agree with TRBD1. From germline, CDR1 is MGHRA and CDR2 YSYEKL. This CDR3 spans 15 amino acids. J was trimmed by 0 bases and V by 4 bases; bases with no gene match: 5. CDR3 sequence: CASSPLDRVNTEAFF. The CDR3 coding sequence is TGCGCCAGCAGCCCCCTAGACAGGGTGAACACTGAAGCTTTCTTT.

The chain uses TRBV9 and TRBJ2-1, with D possibly matching TRBD1 (6 bases). Trimming pared 4 bases from V and 12 bases from J, leaving 17 bases between. The CDR3 consists of 13 residues. Germline loops: CDR1 SGDLS, CDR2 YYNGEE. The CDR3 DNA is TGTGCCAGCAGCCCCATCGGGACAACGGTGCAGTTCTTC. This codes for CASSPIGTTVQFF.

The chain uses TRBV6-1 and TRBJ2-5, with D possibly TRBD2 on 6 matching bases. Per germline, CDR1 MNHNS and CDR2 SASEGT. Trimming removed 5 bases from V and 7 bases from J, with 14 bases in between. The CDR3 contains 13 residues. CDR3 loop: CASSPGGRATQYF. The CDR3 DNA is TGTGCCAGCAGTCCTGGAGGGCGTGCGACCCAGTACTTC.